The sequence of this T cell receptor (beta chain) was determined in a study of preoperative IRX-2 immunotherapy in early breast cancer. Treatment of the sample: preoperative locoregional IRX-2 cytokine immunotherapy. Samples came from a phase Ib trial of preoperative locoregional IRX-2 cytokine immunotherapy. The CDR3 contains 16 residues. Germline assignment: CDR1 SGHRS and CDR2 YFSETQ. The germline V and J ends were trimmed by 4 bases and 0 bases, with 11 bases remaining between them. The data were produced by immunoSEQ multiplex PCR, yet TCRdb's version contains in-frame clones alone and is incomplete. The data hold roughly 40,000 clones, with 70% to 85% observed a single time.

This specimen consisted of tumor tissue, obtained after IRX-2 immunotherapy. The receptor comes from a human donor with breast cancer. The chain combines TRBV5-1 with TRBJ2-6, with a tentative D call TRBD1 (5 bases). This CDR3 is CASSLQVSSGANVLTF. The CDR3 DNA reads TGCGCCAGCAGCCTACAGGTTAGCTCTGGGGCCAACGTCCTGACTTTC.